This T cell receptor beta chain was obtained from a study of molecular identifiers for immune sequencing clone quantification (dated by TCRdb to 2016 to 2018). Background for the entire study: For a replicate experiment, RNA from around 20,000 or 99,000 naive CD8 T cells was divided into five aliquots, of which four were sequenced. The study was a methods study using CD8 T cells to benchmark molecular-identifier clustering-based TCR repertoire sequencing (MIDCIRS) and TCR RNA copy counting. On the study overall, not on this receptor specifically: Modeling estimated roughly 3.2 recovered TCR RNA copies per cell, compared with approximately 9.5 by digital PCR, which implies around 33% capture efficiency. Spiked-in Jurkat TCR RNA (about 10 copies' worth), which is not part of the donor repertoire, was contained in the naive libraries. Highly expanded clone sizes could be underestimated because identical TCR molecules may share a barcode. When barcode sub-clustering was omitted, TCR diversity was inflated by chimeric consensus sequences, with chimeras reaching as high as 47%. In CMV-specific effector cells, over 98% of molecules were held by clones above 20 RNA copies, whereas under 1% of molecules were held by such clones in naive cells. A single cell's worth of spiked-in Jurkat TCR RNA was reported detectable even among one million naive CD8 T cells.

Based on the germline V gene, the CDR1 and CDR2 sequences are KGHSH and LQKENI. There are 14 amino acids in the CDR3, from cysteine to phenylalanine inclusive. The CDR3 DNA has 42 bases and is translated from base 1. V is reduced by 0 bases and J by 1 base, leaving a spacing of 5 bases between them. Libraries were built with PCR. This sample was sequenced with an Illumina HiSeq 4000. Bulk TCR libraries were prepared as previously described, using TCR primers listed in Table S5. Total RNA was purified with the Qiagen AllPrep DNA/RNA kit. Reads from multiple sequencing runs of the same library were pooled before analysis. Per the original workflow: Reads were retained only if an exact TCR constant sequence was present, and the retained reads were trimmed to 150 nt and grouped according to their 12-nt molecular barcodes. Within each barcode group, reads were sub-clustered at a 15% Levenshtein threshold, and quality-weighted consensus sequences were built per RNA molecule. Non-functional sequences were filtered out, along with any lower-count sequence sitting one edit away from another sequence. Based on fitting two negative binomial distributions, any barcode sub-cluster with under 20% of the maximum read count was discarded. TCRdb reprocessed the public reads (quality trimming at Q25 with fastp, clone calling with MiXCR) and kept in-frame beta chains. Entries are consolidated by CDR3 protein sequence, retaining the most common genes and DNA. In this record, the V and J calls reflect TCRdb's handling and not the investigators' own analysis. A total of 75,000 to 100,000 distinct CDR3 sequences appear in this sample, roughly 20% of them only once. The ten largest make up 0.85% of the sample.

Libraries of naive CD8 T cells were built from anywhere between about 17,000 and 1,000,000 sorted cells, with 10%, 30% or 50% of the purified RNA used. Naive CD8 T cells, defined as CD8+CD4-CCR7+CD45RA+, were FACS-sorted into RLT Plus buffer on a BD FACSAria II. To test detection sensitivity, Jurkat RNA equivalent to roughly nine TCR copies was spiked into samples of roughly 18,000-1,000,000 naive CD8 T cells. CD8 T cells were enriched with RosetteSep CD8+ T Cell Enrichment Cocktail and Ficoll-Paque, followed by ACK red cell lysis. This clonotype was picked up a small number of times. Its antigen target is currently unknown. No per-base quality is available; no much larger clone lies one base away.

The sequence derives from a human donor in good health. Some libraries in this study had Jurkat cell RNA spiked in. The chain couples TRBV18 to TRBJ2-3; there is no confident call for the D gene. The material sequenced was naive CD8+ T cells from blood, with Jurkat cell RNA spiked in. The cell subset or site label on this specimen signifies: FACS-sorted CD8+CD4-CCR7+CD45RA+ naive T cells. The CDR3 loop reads CASSPPSGTDTQYF. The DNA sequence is TGTGCCAGCTCACCACCGTCAGGCACAGATACGCAGTATTTT.